A selection of T cell receptor beta chains follows, all from one sample in a study of blood T cell repertoires in COVID-19. The data were produced by immunoSEQ multiplex PCR, yet TCRdb's version contains in-frame clones alone and is incomplete. The sample holds a few hundred thousand clones, around 87% seen once. The sequenced sample consisted of PBMCs or T cells enriched from blood (not recorded which). Receptor source: a young man who had recovered from COVID-19. Both conserved end residues are part of each CDR3. The D gene is left open where the match is weak. Rows give clone size only sometimes, using once, few, many, or a class for an expanded clone.

clone_size	v_call	j_call	d_call	cdr3_length	cdr3_nt	cdr3_aa
-	TRBV19	TRBJ1-2	TRBD1	17	TGTGCCAGTAGTACAGGGACAGGGCCCTTGATGTCCTATGGCTACACCTTC	CASSTGTGPLMSYGYTF
-	TRBV2	TRBJ1-5	TRBD1	15	TGTGCCACGAACCGGGACAGAGCTAGCAATCAGCCCCAGCATTTT	CATNRDRASNQPQHF
-	TRBV10-3	TRBJ1-2	-	11	TGTGCTTCCAACAATCAGTCTGGCTACACCTTC	CASNNQSGYTF
-	TRBV4-1	TRBJ1-1	-	16	TGCGCCAGCAGCCAAGATCCGGGGGGGCGGGTCACTGAAGCTTTCTTT	CASSQDPGGRVTEAFF
once	TRBV6-5	TRBJ1-6	-	13	TGTGCCAGCAGACTTACAGGCAATTCACCCCTCCACTTT	CASRLTGNSPLHF
-	TRBV19	TRBJ1-5	TRBD1	17	TGTGCCAGTAGCCCTGGACAGGGGCGTGTTAGCAATCAGCCCCAGCATTTT	CASSPGQGRVSNQPQHF
-	TRBV14	TRBJ2-2	-	15	TGTGCCAGCAGCCCAAGAACCTCAGGCACCGGGGAGCTGTTTTTT	CASSPRTSGTGELFF
-	TRBV6-6	TRBJ1-6	-	15	TGTGCCAGCACCCACGCCCCGGGGAGCAATTCACCCCTCCACTTT	CASTHAPGSNSPLHF
-	TRBV2	TRBJ2-7	TRBD1	15	TGTGCCAGCAGTGAATTGGACAGGGAAGCCTACGAGCAGTACTTC	CASSELDREAYEQYF
-	TRBV18	TRBJ2-7	-	15	TGTGCCAGCTCACCAAGGAGGACAGTTACCTACGAGCAGTACTTC	CASSPRRTVTYEQYF
-	TRBV14	TRBJ1-2	-	12	TGTGCCAGCAGCCAACACAGCTATGGCTACACCTTC	CASSQHSYGYTF
-	TRBV30	TRBJ2-2	TRBD1	14	TGTGCCTGGAGCAGGACAGGGGTCACCGGGGAGCTGTTTTTT	CAWSRTGVTGELFF
-	TRBV5-6	TRBJ1-1	-	16	TGTGCCAGCAGCTTGCCCTCGAGACAGGAGAACACTGAAGCTTTCTTT	CASSLPSRQENTEAFF
once	TRBV12-3/TRBV12-4	TRBJ1-5	TRBD1	13	TGTGCCAGCGGCGGACAGGGTAATCAGCCCCAGCATTTT	CASGGQGNQPQHF
-	TRBV9	TRBJ1-3	-	15	TGTGCCAGCAGCGTAGGTCAGGGGCGAGGAAACACCATATATTTT	CASSVGQGRGNTIYF
-	TRBV5-6	TRBJ1-3	-	14	TGTGCCAGCAGCCTAGTTGGGGCCGGAAACACCATATATTTT	CASSLVGAGNTIYF
-	TRBV19	TRBJ1-5	TRBD1	15	TGTGCCAGTAGTTTGGGACAGCCTAACAATCAGCCCCAGCATTTT	CASSLGQPNNQPQHF
-	TRBV29-1	TRBJ1-4	TRBD1	14	TGCAGCGTTCCGGGGACAGGGGGGGATGAAAAACTGTTTTTT	CSVPGTGGDEKLFF
-	TRBV6-1	TRBJ1-5	-	14	TGTGCCAGCAGTGAAGGACTGTGGGGGGAGCCCCAGCATTTT	CASSEGLWGEPQHF
-	TRBV4-1	TRBJ1-6	-	15	TGCGCCAGCAGCCCCCCCGGCGGGGGTAATTCACCCCTCCACTTT	CASSPPGGGNSPLHF